This TCR beta chain comes out of a study of blood T cells in healthy people across ages. A second PCR of 7 to 11 cycles used a sample-barcoded 5' primer and a J-beta primer mix. From the 5' RACE reads, TCRdb called clonotypes with MiXCR, one entry per CDR3 protein. This sample has around 1,100,000 distinct CDR3 sequences, with more than 30% found just once. Per germline, CDR1 LGHDT and CDR2 YNNKEL (reference sequence). The V and J ends lost 1 base and 8 bases respectively, with 8 bases between them. The CDR3 sequence is 12 residues long. The chain employs TRBV3-1 and TRBJ1-1; no firm D call. Sequencing was carried out using blood. The TCR comes from a man aged 18-30 years in good health. The CDR3 coding sequence is TGTGCCAGCAGCCAAGTGAACAAGGAAGCTTTCTTT. Protein: CASSQVNKEAFF.